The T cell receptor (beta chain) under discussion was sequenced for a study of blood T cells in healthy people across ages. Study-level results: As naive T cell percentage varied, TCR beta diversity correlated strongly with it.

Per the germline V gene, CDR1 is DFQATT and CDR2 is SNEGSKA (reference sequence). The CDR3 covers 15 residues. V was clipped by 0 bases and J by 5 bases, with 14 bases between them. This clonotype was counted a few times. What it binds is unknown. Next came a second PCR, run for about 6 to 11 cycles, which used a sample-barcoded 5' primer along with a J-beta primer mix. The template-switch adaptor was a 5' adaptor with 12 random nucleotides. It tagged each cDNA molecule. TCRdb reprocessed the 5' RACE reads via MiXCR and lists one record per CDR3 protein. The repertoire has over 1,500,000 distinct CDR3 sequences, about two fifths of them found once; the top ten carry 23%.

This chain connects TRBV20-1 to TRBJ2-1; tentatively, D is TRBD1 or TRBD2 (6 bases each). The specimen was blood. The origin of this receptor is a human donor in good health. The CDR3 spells CSARDPSGANNEQFF. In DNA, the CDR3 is TGCAGTGCTAGAGACCCGTCGGGGGCCAACAATGAGCAGTTCTTC.